This T cell receptor beta chain comes out of a study of blood T cell repertoires in COVID-19. Study-wide background: Collection of acute and convalescent COVID-19 samples took place in the United States, Italy and Spain. PBMCs, B-cell-depleted T cells, or T cells were the source of the cDNA or gDNA that made up the material.

Authors' analysis steps: Amplification of reference gene primers was used by the study to estimate nucleated cell counts. The repertoire was sequenced with immunoSEQ multiplex PCR; TCRdb's copy has only in-frame clones and lacks some. The DNA was the basis for D and trimming; V, J and clone size are from that table. The repertoire includes about 170,000 clones, roughly 84% of them detected once, and about 1.2% sits in the top ten. Germline lookup yields CDR1 SGHTA and CDR2 FQGNSA. This CDR3 has 13 residues. Trimming took off 3 bases at V and 5 bases at J, with 10 bases between the two ends. This chain links TRBV7-2 with TRBJ1-2; no firm D call. The sequence came from a man aged 55 to 69 who had recovered from COVID-19. Sequences were obtained from peripheral blood. The chain's CDR3 is CASSFGQSYGYTF. In nucleotides, the CDR3 is TGTGCCAGCAGCTTTGGGCAGAGTTATGGCTACACCTTC.